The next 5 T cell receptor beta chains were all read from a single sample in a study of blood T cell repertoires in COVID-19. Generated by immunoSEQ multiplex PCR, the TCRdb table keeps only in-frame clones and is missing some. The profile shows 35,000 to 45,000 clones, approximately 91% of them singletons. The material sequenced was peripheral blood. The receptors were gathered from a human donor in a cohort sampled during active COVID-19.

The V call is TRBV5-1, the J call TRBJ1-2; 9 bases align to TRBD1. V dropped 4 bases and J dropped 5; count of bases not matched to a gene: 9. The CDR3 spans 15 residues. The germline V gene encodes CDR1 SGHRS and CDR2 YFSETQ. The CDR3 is CASSKGQGEIYGYTF. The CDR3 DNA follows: TGCGCCAGCAGCAAGGGACAGGGAGAAATTTATGGCTACACCTTC.

CDR3 DNA sequence: TGCAGCGTTGAAGATCCCGGGACAGGGAGTGGGTACGAGCAGTACTTC. Translating gives CSVEDPGTGSGYEQYF. The V and J genes are TRBV29-1 and TRBJ2-7; 9 nucleotides line up with TRBD1. The CDR3 sequence is 16 residues long. Germline CDR1 and CDR2: SQVTM and ANQGSEA. The V gene end was trimmed by 0 bases and the J gene end by 4 bases; junction bases not matched to a gene: 10.

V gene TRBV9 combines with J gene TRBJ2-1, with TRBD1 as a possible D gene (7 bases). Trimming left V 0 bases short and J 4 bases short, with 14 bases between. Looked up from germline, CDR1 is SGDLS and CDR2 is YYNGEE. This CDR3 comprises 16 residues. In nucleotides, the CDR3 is TGTGCCAGCAGCGTAGTGGCGTCAGGGGGGTACAATGAGCAGTTCTTC. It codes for CASSVVASGGYNEQFF.

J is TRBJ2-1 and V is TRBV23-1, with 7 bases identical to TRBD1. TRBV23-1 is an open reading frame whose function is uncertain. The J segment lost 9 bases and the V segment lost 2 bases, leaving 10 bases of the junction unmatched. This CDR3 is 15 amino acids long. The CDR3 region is CASSQARDSGLEQFF. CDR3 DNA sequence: TGCGCCAGCAGTCAAGCACGGGACAGTGGCCTTGAGCAGTTCTTC.

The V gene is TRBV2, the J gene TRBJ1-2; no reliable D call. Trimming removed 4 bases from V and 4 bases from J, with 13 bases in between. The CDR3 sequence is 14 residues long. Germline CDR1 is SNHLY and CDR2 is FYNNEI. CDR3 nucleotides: TGTGCCAGCAGTGTTGGAGGGTCCCGCTATGGCTACACCTTC. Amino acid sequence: CASSVGGSRYGYTF.